This record concerns one T cell receptor (beta chain) sequence. Per the authors' pipeline: Quantification of nucleated cells was approximated via reference gene primer amplification. TCRdb keeps only in-frame clones here, not all; method: immunoSEQ multiplex PCR. V, J and clone size are taken as reported in that table, and D and trimming were inferred from the DNA itself. The sample consists of just over 80,000 clones, approximately 80% of them appearing once. The data derive from a study of blood T cell repertoires in COVID-19. Study-wide background: There were acute and convalescent COVID-19 samples, and they came from the United States, Italy and Spain.

Germline values: CDR1 LGHNA, CDR2 YSLEER. Trimming pared 4 bases from V and 5 bases from J, leaving 23 bases between. This CDR3 is 17 amino acids long. Sequencing was done on a sample of peripheral blood. The chain has TRBV4-3 and TRBJ1-1, with a possible D match to TRBD1 (5 bases). This clonotype was obtained from a man older than 75 with acute or convalescent COVID-19. CDR3 loop: CASSPSPPPQGNTEAFF. The CDR3 bases are TGCGCCAGCAGCCCCTCCCCCCCTCCTCAGGGAAATACTGAAGCTTTCTTT.